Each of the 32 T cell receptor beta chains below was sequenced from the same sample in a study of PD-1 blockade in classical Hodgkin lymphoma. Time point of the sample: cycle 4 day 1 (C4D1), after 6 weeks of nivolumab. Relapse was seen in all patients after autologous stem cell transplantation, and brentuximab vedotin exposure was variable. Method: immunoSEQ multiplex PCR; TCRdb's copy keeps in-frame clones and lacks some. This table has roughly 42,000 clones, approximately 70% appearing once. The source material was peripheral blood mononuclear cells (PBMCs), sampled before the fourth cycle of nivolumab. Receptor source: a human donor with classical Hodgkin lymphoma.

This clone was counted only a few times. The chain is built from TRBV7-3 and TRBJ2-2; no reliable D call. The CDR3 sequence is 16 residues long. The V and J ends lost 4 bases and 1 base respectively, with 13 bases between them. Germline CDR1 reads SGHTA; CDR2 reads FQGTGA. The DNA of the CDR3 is TGTGCCAGCAGCTCCCACTCGGACCAGAACACCGGGGAGCTGTTTTTT. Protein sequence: CASSSHSDQNTGELFF.

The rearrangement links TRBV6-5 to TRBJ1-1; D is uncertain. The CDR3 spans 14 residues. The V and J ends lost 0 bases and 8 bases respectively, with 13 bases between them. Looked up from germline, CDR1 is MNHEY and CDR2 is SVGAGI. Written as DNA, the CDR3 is TGTGCCAGCAGTTACTCGCAGGTGAGGACGGAAGCTTTCTTT. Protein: CASSYSQVRTEAFF.

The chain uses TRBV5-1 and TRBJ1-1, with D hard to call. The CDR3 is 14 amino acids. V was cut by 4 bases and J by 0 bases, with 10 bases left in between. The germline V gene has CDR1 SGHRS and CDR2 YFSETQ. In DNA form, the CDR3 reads TGCGCCAGCAGCATTTCAGGAGTGAACACTGAAGCTTTCTTT. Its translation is CASSISGVNTEAFF.

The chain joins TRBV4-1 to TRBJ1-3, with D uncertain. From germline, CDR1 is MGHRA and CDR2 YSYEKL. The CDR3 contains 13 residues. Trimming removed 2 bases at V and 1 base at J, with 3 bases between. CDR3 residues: CASSQQSGNTIYF. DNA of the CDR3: TGCGCCAGCAGCCAACAATCTGGAAACACCATATATTTT.

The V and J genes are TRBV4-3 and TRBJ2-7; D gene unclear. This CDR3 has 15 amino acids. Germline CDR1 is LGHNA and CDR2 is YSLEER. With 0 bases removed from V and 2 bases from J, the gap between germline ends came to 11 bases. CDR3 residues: CASSQDDVQTYEQYF. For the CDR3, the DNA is TGCGCCAGCAGCCAAGATGATGTCCAAACCTACGAGCAGTACTTC.

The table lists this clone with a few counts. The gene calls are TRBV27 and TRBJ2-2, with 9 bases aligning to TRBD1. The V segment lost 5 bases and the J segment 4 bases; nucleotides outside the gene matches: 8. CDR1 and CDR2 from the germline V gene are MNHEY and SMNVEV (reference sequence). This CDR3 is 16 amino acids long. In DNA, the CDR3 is TGTGCCAGCAGTCTAACCGGGACAGGGTCCACCGGGGAGCTGTTTTTT. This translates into CASSLTGTGSTGELFF.

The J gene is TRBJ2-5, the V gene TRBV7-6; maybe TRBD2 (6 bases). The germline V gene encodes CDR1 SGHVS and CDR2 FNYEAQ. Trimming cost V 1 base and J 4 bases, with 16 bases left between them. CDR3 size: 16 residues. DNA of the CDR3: TGTGCCAGCAGCTTAGTAACAGGTGGAGGGATAGAGACCCAGTACTTC. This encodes CASSLVTGGGIETQYF.

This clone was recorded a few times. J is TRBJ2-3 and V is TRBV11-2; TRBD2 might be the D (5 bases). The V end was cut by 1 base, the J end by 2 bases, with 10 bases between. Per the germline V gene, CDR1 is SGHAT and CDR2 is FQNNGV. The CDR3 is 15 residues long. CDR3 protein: CASSLGGPLTDTQYF. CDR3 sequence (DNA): TGTGCCAGCAGCTTAGGAGGGCCGCTCACAGATACGCAGTATTTT.

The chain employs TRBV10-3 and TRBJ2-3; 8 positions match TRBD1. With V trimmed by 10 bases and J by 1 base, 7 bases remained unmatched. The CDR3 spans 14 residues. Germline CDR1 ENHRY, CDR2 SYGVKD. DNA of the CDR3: TGTGCCACTGACAGGGGAGAGGGCACAGATACGCAGTATTTT. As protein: CATDRGEGTDTQYF.

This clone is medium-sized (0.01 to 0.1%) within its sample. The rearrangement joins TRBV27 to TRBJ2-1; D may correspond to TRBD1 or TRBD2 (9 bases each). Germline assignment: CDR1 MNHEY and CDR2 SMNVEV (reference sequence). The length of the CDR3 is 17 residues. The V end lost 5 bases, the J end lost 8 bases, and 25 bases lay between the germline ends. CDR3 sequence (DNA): TGTGCCAGCAGTCAGCCCACAGGGGGCCCTAGCGGGGATGAGCAGTTCTTC. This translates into CASSQPTGGPSGDEQFF.

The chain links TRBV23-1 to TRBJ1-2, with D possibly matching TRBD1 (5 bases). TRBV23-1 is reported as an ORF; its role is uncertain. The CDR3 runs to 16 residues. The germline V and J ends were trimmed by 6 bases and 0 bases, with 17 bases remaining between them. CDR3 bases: TGCGCCAGCAGCCAAGATGGCCAGGGCTCTAACTATGGCTACACCTTC. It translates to CASSQDGQGSNYGYTF.

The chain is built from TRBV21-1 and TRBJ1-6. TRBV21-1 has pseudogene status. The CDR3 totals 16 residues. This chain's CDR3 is CASSKENRADYSPLHF. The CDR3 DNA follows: TGTGCCAGCAGCAAAGAAAACCGGGCCGACTATTCACCCCTCCACTTT.

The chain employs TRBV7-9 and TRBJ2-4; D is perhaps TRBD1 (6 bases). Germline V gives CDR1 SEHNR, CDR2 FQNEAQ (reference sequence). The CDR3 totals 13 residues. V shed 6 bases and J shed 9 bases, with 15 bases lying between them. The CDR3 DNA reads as TGTGCCAGCAGAGAGACAGGACCCTCCATTCAGTACTTC. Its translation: CASRETGPSIQYF.

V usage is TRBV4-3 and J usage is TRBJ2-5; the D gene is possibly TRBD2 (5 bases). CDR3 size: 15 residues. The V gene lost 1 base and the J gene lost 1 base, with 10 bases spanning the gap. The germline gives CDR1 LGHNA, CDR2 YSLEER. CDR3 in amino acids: CASSQVAGPQETQYF. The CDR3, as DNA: TGCGCCAGCAGCCAAGTGGCGGGTCCCCAAGAGACCCAGTACTTC.

The CDR3: CSASADTQYF. In DNA form, the CDR3 reads TGCAGCGCTTCGGCAGATACGCAGTATTTT. The V gene is TRBV29-1, the J gene TRBJ2-3; D uncertain. The germline V gene encodes CDR1 SQVTM and CDR2 ANQGSEA. V was shortened by 7 bases and J by 4 bases, with 6 bases between the two germline ends. The CDR3 spans 10 residues.

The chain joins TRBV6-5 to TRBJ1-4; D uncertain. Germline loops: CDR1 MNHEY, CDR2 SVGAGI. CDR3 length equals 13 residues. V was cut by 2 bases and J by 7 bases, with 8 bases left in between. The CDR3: CASSYGSFEKLFF. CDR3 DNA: TGTGCCAGCAGTTACGGTTCCTTTGAAAAACTGTTTTTT.

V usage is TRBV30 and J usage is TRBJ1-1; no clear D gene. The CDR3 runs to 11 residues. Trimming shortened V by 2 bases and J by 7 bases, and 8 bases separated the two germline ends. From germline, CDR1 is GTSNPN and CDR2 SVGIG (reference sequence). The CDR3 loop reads CAWSLGGEAFF. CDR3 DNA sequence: TGTGCCTGGAGTCTGGGAGGTGAAGCTTTCTTT.

CDR3 sequence (DNA): TGTGCCAGCAGCCCGCCGCTGGGGGACACCGGGGAGCTGTTTTTT. Translation gives CASSPPLGDTGELFF. The rearrangement uses TRBV6-5 and TRBJ2-2, with D possibly called TRBD1 or TRBD2 (5 bases each). V gave up 6 bases and J gave up 3 bases, with 14 bases separating them. This CDR3 has 15 amino acids. Germline assignment: CDR1 MNHEY and CDR2 SVGAGI.

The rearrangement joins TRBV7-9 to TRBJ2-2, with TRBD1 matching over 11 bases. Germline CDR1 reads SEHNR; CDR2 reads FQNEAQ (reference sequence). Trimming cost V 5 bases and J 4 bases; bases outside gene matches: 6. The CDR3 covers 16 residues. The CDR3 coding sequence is TGTGCCAGCAGCCCGGGGGACAGGGGGGTCACCGGGGAGCTGTTTTTT. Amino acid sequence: CASSPGDRGVTGELFF.

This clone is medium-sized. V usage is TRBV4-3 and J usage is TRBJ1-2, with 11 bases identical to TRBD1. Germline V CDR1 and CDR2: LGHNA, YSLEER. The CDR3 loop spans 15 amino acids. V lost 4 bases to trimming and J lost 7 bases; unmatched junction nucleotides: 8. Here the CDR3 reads CASSPGQGGLGGYTF. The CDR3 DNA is TGCGCCAGCAGCCCGGGACAGGGGGGCTTGGGTGGCTACACCTTC.

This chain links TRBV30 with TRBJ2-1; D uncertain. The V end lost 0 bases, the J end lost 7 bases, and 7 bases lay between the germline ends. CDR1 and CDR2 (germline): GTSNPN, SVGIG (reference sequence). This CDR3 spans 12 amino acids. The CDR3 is CAWSVSQNEQFF. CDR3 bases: TGTGCCTGGAGTGTGAGTCAGAATGAGCAGTTCTTC.

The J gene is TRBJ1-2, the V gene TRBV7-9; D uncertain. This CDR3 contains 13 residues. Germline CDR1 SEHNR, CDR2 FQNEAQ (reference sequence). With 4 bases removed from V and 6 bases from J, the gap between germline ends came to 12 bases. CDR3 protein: CASSSTQANGYTF. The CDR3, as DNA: TGTGCCAGCAGCTCAACGCAGGCCAATGGCTACACCTTC.

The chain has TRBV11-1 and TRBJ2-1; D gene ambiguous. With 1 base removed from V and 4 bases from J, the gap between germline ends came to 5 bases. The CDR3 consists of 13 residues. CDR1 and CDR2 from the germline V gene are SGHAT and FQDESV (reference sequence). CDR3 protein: CASSLGRYNEQFF. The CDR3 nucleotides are TGTGCCAGCAGCTTAGGACGGTACAATGAGCAGTTCTTC. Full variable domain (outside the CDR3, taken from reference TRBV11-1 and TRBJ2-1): EAEVAQSPRYKITEKSQAVAFWCDPISGHATLYWYRQILGQGPELLVQFQDESVVDDSQLPKDRFSAERLKGVDSTLKIQPAELGDSAMYLCASSLGRYNEQFFGPGTRLTVL.

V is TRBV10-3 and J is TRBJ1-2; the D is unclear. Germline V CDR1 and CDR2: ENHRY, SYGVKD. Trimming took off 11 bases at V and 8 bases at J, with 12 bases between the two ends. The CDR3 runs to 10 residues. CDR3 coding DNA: TGTGCCCCCATGGTTTGGGGCTACACCTTC. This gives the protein CAPMVWGYTF.

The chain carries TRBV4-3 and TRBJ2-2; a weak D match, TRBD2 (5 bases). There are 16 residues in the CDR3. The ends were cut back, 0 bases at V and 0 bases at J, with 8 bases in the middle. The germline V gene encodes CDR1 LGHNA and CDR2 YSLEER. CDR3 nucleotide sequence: TGCGCCAGCAGCCAAGATTTGAGGGCGAACACCGGGGAGCTGTTTTTT. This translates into CASSQDLRANTGELFF.

For the CDR3, the DNA is TGTGCCAGCCGAACCGATTACGAGCAGTACTTC. This encodes CASRTDYEQYF. The rearrangement links TRBV5-4 to TRBJ2-7; D is unresolved. The CDR3 consists of 11 residues. From germline, CDR1 is SGHNT and CDR2 YYREEE (reference sequence). V was pared by 7 bases and J by 4 bases, with 9 bases between. The entire variable domain, with the rest obtained from reference TRBV5-4 and TRBJ2-7, is as follows: ETGVTQSPTHLIKTRGQQVTLRCSSQSGHNTVSWYQQALGQGPQFIFQYYREEENGRGNFPPRFSGLQFPNYSSELNVNALELDDSALYLCASRTDYEQYFGPGTRLTVT.

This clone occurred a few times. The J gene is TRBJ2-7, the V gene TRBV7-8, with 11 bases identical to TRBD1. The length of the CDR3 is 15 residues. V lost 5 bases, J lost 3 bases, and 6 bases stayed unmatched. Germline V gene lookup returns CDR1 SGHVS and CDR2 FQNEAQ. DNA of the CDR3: TGTGCCAGCAGCACGGACAGGGGGCACGACTACGAGCAGTACTTC. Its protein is CASSTDRGHDYEQYF.

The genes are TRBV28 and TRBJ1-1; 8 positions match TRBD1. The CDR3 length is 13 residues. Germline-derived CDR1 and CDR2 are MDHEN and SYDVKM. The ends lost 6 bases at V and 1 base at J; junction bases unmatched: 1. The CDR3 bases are TGTGCCAGCAGAACAGGGGGGAACACTGAAGCTTTCTTT. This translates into CASRTGGNTEAFF.

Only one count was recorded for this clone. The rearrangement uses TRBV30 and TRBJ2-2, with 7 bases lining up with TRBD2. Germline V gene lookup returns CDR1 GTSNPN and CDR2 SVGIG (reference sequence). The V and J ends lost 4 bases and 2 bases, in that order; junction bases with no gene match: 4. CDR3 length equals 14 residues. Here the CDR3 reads CAWMGGGNTGELFF. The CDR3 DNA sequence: TGTGCCTGGATGGGCGGGGGAAACACCGGGGAGCTGTTTTTT.

The CDR3 sequence is CASSPGFTDTQYF. The CDR3 DNA is TGCGCCAGCTCCCCGGGGTTCACAGATACGCAGTATTTT. The chain carries TRBV5-1 and TRBJ2-3, with D perhaps matching TRBD2 (5 bases). Germline V CDR1 and CDR2: SGHRS, YFSETQ. V lost 7 bases and J lost 2, with 11 bases in between. This CDR3 has 13 amino acids.

The CDR3 bases are TGTGCCAGTAGTATAGCCGACGGGCGTCTCTACGAGCAGTACTTC. It encodes CASSIADGRLYEQYF. The chain combines TRBV19 with TRBJ2-7; no clear D. Germline V lookup: CDR1 LNHDA, CDR2 SQIVND (reference sequence). The CDR3 consists of 15 residues. The V and J ends lost 1 base and 3 bases respectively, with 13 bases between them.

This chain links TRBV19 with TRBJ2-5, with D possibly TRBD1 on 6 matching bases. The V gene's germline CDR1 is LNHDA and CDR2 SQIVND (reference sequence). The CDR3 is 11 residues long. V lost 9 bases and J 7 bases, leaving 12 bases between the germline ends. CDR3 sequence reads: CASTGFGTQYF. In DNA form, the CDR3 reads TGTGCCAGCACAGGGTTTGGGACCCAGTACTTC.